Listed below are T cell receptor beta chains from one sample, sequenced in a study of identical twins. TCRdb called the 5' RACE reads again in MiXCR, with one record for every CDR3 protein. The sample contains 540,000 or so distinct CDR3 sequences, 20% to 25% of which appear only once. These data also featured in a second study, about yellow fever vaccine responses in identical twins.

Sequencing was done on a sample of CD4+ T cells sorted from blood. These receptors were collected from a woman aged 18-35 years in good health. CDR3s include the opening cysteine and the closing phenylalanine or tryptophan.

v_call: TRBV3-1
cdr3_aa: CASSQFRTGNYGYTF

v_call: TRBV6-6
cdr3_aa: CASSYRAQETQYF

v_call: TRBV12-3/TRBV12-4
cdr3_aa: CASADSATNYGYTF

v_call: TRBV7-8
cdr3_aa: CASSRGGVENEQFF

v_call: TRBV12-3/TRBV12-4
cdr3_aa: CASSAEWGGAFF

v_call: TRBV20-1
cdr3_aa: CSAPPAGGYNEQFF

v_call: TRBV7-9
cdr3_aa: CASSNPGTRHNEQFF

v_call: TRBV12-3/TRBV12-4
cdr3_aa: CASILGRATHEQFF

v_call: TRBV7-2
cdr3_aa: CASRQAGNEQFF

v_call: TRBV12-3/TRBV12-4
cdr3_aa: CASSKTGAGNTIYF

v_call: TRBV10-3
cdr3_aa: CAITPSGSYEQYF

v_call: TRBV12-3/TRBV12-4
cdr3_aa: CASSSDSYEQYF

v_call: TRBV29-1
cdr3_aa: CSATRGSTDTQYF

v_call: TRBV20-1
cdr3_aa: CSAGRDSGELFF

v_call: TRBV27
cdr3_aa: CASSLWSGAGRQNQPQHF

v_call: TRBV5-1
cdr3_aa: CASRTLQGVAKNIQYF

v_call: TRBV10-3
cdr3_aa: CAIKDSGGATGELFF

v_call: TRBV18
cdr3_aa: CASSPGSYNSPLHF

v_call: TRBV20-1
cdr3_aa: CSAPTGVDTIYF

v_call: TRBV20-1
cdr3_aa: CSATSDRHPADTQYF

v_call: TRBV3-1
cdr3_aa: CASRDRRTGELFF

v_call: TRBV24-1
cdr3_aa: CATLSRKYNTGELFF

v_call: TRBV6-2/TRBV6-3
cdr3_aa: CASSTDKTSTDTQYF

v_call: TRBV28
cdr3_aa: CASSGLAGSTDTQYF

v_call: TRBV3-1
cdr3_aa: CASSQPWGPGNTIYF

v_call: TRBV7-9
cdr3_aa: CASSSLAGSSSEQYF

v_call: TRBV12-3/TRBV12-4
cdr3_aa: CASSTNRYEQYF

v_call: TRBV10-3
cdr3_aa: CATQPHSSYEQYF

v_call: TRBV7-3
cdr3_aa: CASILAGGKDEQFF

v_call: TRBV7-2
cdr3_aa: CASSTLAGGLVDELFF

v_call: TRBV27
cdr3_aa: CASSLNRAYEQYF

v_call: TRBV18
cdr3_aa: CASSPGQGDIYEQYF

v_call: TRBV29-1
cdr3_aa: CSVASGTDTYEQYF

v_call: TRBV12-3/TRBV12-4
cdr3_aa: CASTAMQVGDYGYTF

v_call: TRBV5-1
cdr3_aa: CASSLAEGQNGYTF

v_call: TRBV28
cdr3_aa: CASTIGDRNTEAFF

v_call: TRBV19
cdr3_aa: CASSAGGDLSYNEQFF

v_call: TRBV5-1
cdr3_aa: CASSLRTGWRNTEAFF

v_call: TRBV12-3/TRBV12-4
cdr3_aa: CASSLYGVDEQYF

v_call: TRBV12-3/TRBV12-4
cdr3_aa: CASSSPAAEGNNEQFF

v_call: TRBV19
cdr3_aa: CASSIGDRLNTEAFF

v_call: TRBV7-9
cdr3_aa: CASSGRGNEAFF

v_call: TRBV10-3
cdr3_aa: CAISASAGVPANTGELFF

v_call: TRBV18
cdr3_aa: CASSPGRGTPQETQYF

v_call: TRBV10-3
cdr3_aa: CAISESSGGAGEQFF

v_call: TRBV20-1
cdr3_aa: CSLREYQETQYF

v_call: TRBV7-9
cdr3_aa: CATRRVANTGELFF

v_call: TRBV4-2
cdr3_aa: CASSQDVGTKETQYF

v_call: TRBV7-2
cdr3_aa: CASSPSPGTGKGEQFF

v_call: TRBV5-1
cdr3_aa: CASRSGRQETQYF

v_call: TRBV5-1
cdr3_aa: CASSLSSTTRTTEAFF

v_call: TRBV5-8
cdr3_aa: CASTLRLTGGPPYNIQYF

v_call: TRBV12-3/TRBV12-4
cdr3_aa: CASNSPGGGIEKLFF

v_call: TRBV12-3/TRBV12-4
cdr3_aa: CASSFYGGILVSGELFF

v_call: TRBV15
cdr3_aa: CATSDKGHKREQFF

v_call: TRBV5-1
cdr3_aa: CASSGGQSTGELFF

v_call: TRBV20-1
cdr3_aa: CSAKKLAGGISGETQYF